This T cell receptor beta chain was sequenced in a study of shared T cell receptors in the human thymus. V lost 4 bases, J lost 0 bases, and 15 bases stayed unmatched. Per germline, CDR1 MDHEN and CDR2 SYDVKM. The CDR3 is made up of 19 amino acids. This clone was recorded once. TCRdb's copy holds only in-frame clones and misses some; the assay was immunoSEQ multiplex PCR. Among over 650,000 clones listed, about 87% were seen once. The sample was also reused in another study, on human thymus T cells.

V usage is TRBV28 and J usage is TRBJ1-1; 9 nucleotides line up with TRBD1. The clonotype originates from a boy in the first two years of life with a congenital heart defect. Sequencing input: thymocytes. CDR3 residues: CASSSPTTWTGALNTEAFF. The CDR3 nucleotides read TGTGCCAGCAGTTCCCCCACAACGTGGACAGGGGCCTTGAACACTGAAGCTTTCTTT. Together with reference TRBV28 and TRBJ1-1, the CDR3 gives the full variable domain: DVKVTQSSRYLVKRTGEKVFLECVQDMDHENMFWYRQDPGLGLRLIYFSYDVKMKEKGDIPEGYSVSREKKERFSLILESASTNQTSMYLCASSSPTTWTGALNTEAFFGQGTRLTVV.